This T cell receptor beta chain was captured in a study of blood T cell repertoires in COVID-19. The protocol was immunoSEQ multiplex PCR, while the TCRdb copy is restricted to in-frame clones and leaves out a portion. The sample comprises over 250,000 clones, 85% of which are singletons, and 13% rests with the top ten. The CDR3 spans 19 residues. Germline values: CDR1 SGHDT, CDR2 YYEEEE. Unmatched junction bases numbered 11, after V lost 0 bases and J lost 2 bases. The V gene is TRBV5-6, the J gene TRBJ2-2; 9 bases match TRBD2. This TCR was recovered from a human donor in a cohort sampled during active COVID-19. Input material: peripheral blood. The CDR3 protein is CASSLGLLAGSFNTGELFF. The CDR3 bases are TGTGCCAGCAGCTTGGGTCTTCTAGCGGGATCTTTTAACACCGGGGAGCTGTTTTTT. Full variable domain (rest looked up from reference TRBV5-6 and TRBJ2-2): DAGVTQSPTHLIKTRGQQVTLRCSPKSGHDTVSWYQQALGQGPQFIFQYYEEEERQRGNFPDRFSGHQFPNYSSELNVNALLLGDSALYLCASSLGLLAGSFNTGELFFGEGSRLTVL.